The 23 T cell receptor beta chains presented below share a single source sample, sequenced in a study of glioma-infiltrating T cells after dendritic cell vaccination. Profiled with immunoSEQ multiplex PCR; TCRdb holds only in-frame clones, not every one. Seen here are almost 65,000 clones, around 86% observed once, and the top ten hold over 9%. The sample in question was blood, obtained before dendritic cell vaccination. The receptors were sampled from a human donor with glioblastoma.

This clone was detected only a few times. The genes are TRBV2 and TRBJ1-4; D gene uncertain. V was pared by 5 bases and J by 7 bases, with 5 bases between. The CDR3 length is 11 residues. Germline CDR1 and CDR2: SNHLY and FYNNEI. Here the CDR3 DNA reads TGTGCCAGCAGTAACAGTGAAAAACTGTTTTTT. Its translation: CASSNSEKLFF.

The chain links TRBV6-1 to TRBJ1-1; a possible D gene is TRBD1 (6 bases). Trimming left V 4 bases short and J 4 bases short, with 13 bases between. CDR1 and CDR2 from the germline V gene are MNHNS and SASEGT. The CDR3 is 14 residues long. CDR3 DNA: TGTGCCAGCAGTGTCACAGGGATGGGCACTGAAGCTTTCTTT. This gives the protein CASSVTGMGTEAFF.

CDR3 sequence: CASSQDSSGGGYEQYF. The DNA for the CDR3 is TGTGCCAGCAGCCAAGATTCTAGCGGGGGAGGATACGAGCAGTACTTC. This chain joins TRBV4-2 and TRBJ2-7, with 10 bases fitting TRBD2. This CDR3 region has 16 residues. Germline V gene sequence: CDR1 LGHNA, CDR2 YNFKEQ. Trimming took 0 bases from V and 4 from J; bases not matched to a gene: 6.

This clone was seen once. The CDR3 nucleotides are TGCGCCAGCAGCTCCCCGGACAGGGGAACCCAGCCCCAGCATTTT. The encoded protein is CASSSPDRGTQPQHF. V gene TRBV5-1 combines with J gene TRBJ1-5, with TRBD1 matching 9 bases. CDR1 is SGHRS and CDR2 is YFSETQ in the germline V gene. The CDR3 has 15 residues. Germline trimming cut 3 bases from V and 7 bases from J; bases unmatched to any gene: 8.

To note about this clone: This CDR3 is also generated by other DNA sequences in the sample. The chain is built from TRBV6-5 and TRBJ2-7, with 8 bases that match TRBD1. CDR1 MNHEY and CDR2 SVGAGI come from the germline V gene. J was trimmed by 7 bases and V by 4 bases; bases with no gene match: 3. The CDR3 spans 12 residues. CDR3 region: CASSLNRGEQYF. The CDR3 nucleotides are TGTGCCAGCAGTTTGAACAGGGGGGAGCAGTACTTC.

The chain uses TRBV11-2 and TRBJ2-7; no firm D call. Germline V gene data show CDR1 as SGHAT and CDR2 as FQNNGV. CDR3 size: 15 residues. V dropped 0 bases and J dropped 2 bases, with 11 bases sitting between them. CDR3 sequence reads: CASSLDRVATYEQYF. The DNA for the CDR3 is TGTGCCAGCAGCTTAGATCGGGTCGCGACCTACGAGCAGTACTTC.

The chain combines TRBV30 with TRBJ1-2; weak D call: TRBD1 (5 bases). Trimming removed 1 base from V and 12 bases from J, with 12 bases in between. CDR1 is GTSNPN, CDR2 SVGIG, per germline (reference sequence). The CDR3 is made up of 11 amino acids. The CDR3 DNA sequence: TGTGCCTGGAGTGCCCCAGGGTCCCACACCTTC. This codes for CAWSAPGSHTF.

This sequence joins TRBV6-1 and TRBJ2-5; a possible D gene is TRBD1 (8 bases). V lost 7 bases and J lost 2, with 14 bases in between. CDR1 is MNHNS and CDR2 is SASEGT in the germline V gene. CDR3 length equals 14 residues. As DNA, the CDR3 is TGTGCCAGCAACAGGGGGGGACAACAAGAGACCCAGTACTTC. Translating gives CASNRGGQQETQYF.

J is TRBJ2-5 and V is TRBV29-1; D is uncertain. The CDR3 loop spans 12 amino acids. The germline V and J ends were trimmed by 7 bases and 1 base, with 10 bases remaining between them. Germline V gene data show CDR1 as SQVTM and CDR2 as ANQGSEA. The CDR3 region has the DNA TGCAGCGCTAGTTTAGCCCAAGAGACCCAGTACTTC. This sequence encodes CSASLAQETQYF.

The chain recombines TRBV5-1 with TRBJ2-3; D is perhaps TRBD2 (7 bases). Trimming pared 0 bases from V and 0 bases from J, leaving 17 bases between. From germline, CDR1 is SGHRS and CDR2 YFSETQ. The CDR3 runs 18 residues. This CDR3 reads CASSLVPPGGASTDTQYF. CDR3 coding DNA: TGCGCCAGCAGCTTGGTCCCACCTGGGGGGGCGAGCACAGATACGCAGTATTTT.

The chain combines TRBV28 with TRBJ2-2, with a tentative D call TRBD2 (7 bases). CDR1 is MDHEN, CDR2 SYDVKM, per germline. The CDR3 runs 16 residues. Deletions cut 0 bases from V and 4 bases from J, with 12 bases between. The DNA for the CDR3 is TGTGCCAGCAGTTTATGGGGGGGGGCCGGCACCGGGGAGCTGTTTTTT. Its translation: CASSLWGGAGTGELFF.

The J gene is TRBJ1-1, the V gene TRBV5-1, with 9 nucleotides matching TRBD1. V dropped 0 bases and J dropped 1; count of bases not matched to a gene: 7. Germline V gene lookup returns CDR1 SGHRS and CDR2 YFSETQ. This CDR3 comprises 17 residues. The CDR3 DNA is TGCGCCAGCAGCTTGGGGCCACGGACAGGGGCGAACACTGAAGCTTTCTTT. The encoded protein is CASSLGPRTGANTEAFF.

Written as DNA, the CDR3 is TGTGCCAGCAGGCGCCAGTTAGCGGGGGGGATCGGATACAATGAGCAGTTCTTC. Residues: CASRRQLAGGIGYNEQFF. The J gene is TRBJ2-1, the V gene TRBV7-2, with 11 bases identical to TRBD2. V lost 6 bases and J lost 4; bases outside the gene matches: 14. This CDR3 is built from 18 residues. Germline CDR1 is SGHTA and CDR2 is FQGNSA.

This sequence joins TRBV6-6 and TRBJ2-5, with no clear D. Judging by the DNA end, TRBJ2-7 fits better; the J call may be wrong. Per germline, CDR1 MNHNY and CDR2 SVGAGI (reference sequence). CDR3 length: 15 amino acids. CDR3 nucleotides: TGTGCCAGCAGGCTCGAGAGCTTCCCCCACTACGAGCAGTACTTC. Protein: CASRLESFPHYEQYF.

This sequence joins TRBV7-2 and TRBJ2-2, with D uncertain. The CDR3 totals 13 residues. With 2 bases removed from V and 5 bases from J, the gap between germline ends came to 6 bases. Per germline, CDR1 SGHTA and CDR2 FQGNSA. This chain's CDR3 is CASSLSRTGELFF. The DNA for the CDR3 is TGTGCCAGCAGCTTATCTCGGACCGGGGAGCTGTTTTTT.

This chain connects TRBV28 to TRBJ1-3; 8 bases align to TRBD1. CDR1 is MDHEN and CDR2 is SYDVKM in the germline V gene. This CDR3 spans 15 amino acids. Germline trimming cut 3 bases from V and 4 bases from J; bases unmatched to any gene: 5. DNA of the CDR3: TGTGCCAGCAGTTTGGACAGGGCTAGAGGAAACACCATATATTTT. Protein sequence: CASSLDRARGNTIYF.

V gene TRBV25-1 combines with J gene TRBJ1-1; D gene uncertain. V was cut by 6 bases and J by 0 bases, with 5 bases left in between. Germline values: CDR1 MGHDK, CDR2 SYGVNS. This CDR3 contains 12 residues. CDR3 region: CASRDMNTEAFF. CDR3 DNA: TGTGCCAGCAGAGACATGAACACTGAAGCTTTCTTT.

Judged by abundance, this clone is medium-sized (0.01 to 0.1%). The gene calls are TRBV27 and TRBJ1-1; the match to TRBD1 covers 7 bases. CDR1 and CDR2 from the germline V gene are MNHEY and SMNVEV (reference sequence). Trimming took 8 bases from V and 8 from J; bases not matched to a gene: 8. The CDR3 consists of 12 residues. Here the CDR3 reads CASGGTGEEAFF. The CDR3 DNA sequence: TGTGCCAGCGGGGGAACAGGGGAGGAAGCTTTCTTT.

This chain uses TRBV2 with TRBJ1-4, with 9 bases that match TRBD1. The CDR3 extends over 15 amino acids. The germline CDR1 and CDR2 sequences are SNHLY and FYNNEI. Trimming at V came to 4 bases and at J to 7 bases, leaving 7 bases not matched to a gene. The CDR3 sequence is CASSGGWDRVEKLFF. Written as DNA, the CDR3 is TGTGCCAGCAGTGGGGGTTGGGACAGGGTTGAAAAACTGTTTTTT.

This clone appeared a single time. J is TRBJ2-7 and V is TRBV29-1; possible D gene TRBD1, 6 bases. CDR1 SQVTM and CDR2 ANQGSEA come from the germline V gene. V was pared by 7 bases and J by 5 bases, with 21 bases between. The CDR3 loop spans 14 amino acids. CDR3 region: CSGSGEDSSDEQYF. The CDR3 DNA is TGCAGCGGGTCGGGCGAGGACAGTTCGGACGAGCAGTACTTC.

The chain has TRBV25-1 and TRBJ2-7; no definite D call. This CDR3 region has 14 residues. The ends were cut back, 3 bases at V and 0 bases at J, with 9 bases in the middle. Germline V gene lookup returns CDR1 MGHDK and CDR2 SYGVNS. The CDR3 nucleotides read TGTGCCAGCAGTGATGCAGGTTACTCCTACGAGCAGTACTTC. Encoded protein: CASSDAGYSYEQYF.

This chain uses TRBV18 with TRBJ1-2; 10 bases match TRBD1. Unmatched junction bases numbered 6, after V lost 1 base and J lost 1 base. This CDR3 contains 17 residues. Germline lookup yields CDR1 KGHSH and CDR2 LQKENI. The CDR3 DNA is TGTGCCAGCTCACCACAGGGACAGGGGTTCATTAACTATGGCTACACCTTC. Translating it yields CASSPQGQGFINYGYTF.

V is TRBV15 and J is TRBJ2-5, with D hard to call. CDR3 length equals 14 residues. V lost 0 bases and J 5 bases, leaving 10 bases between the germline ends. CDR1 LNHNV and CDR2 YYDKDF come from the germline V gene (reference sequence). The CDR3: CATSRDYSGETQYF. The CDR3 DNA reads as TGTGCCACCAGCAGAGACTACTCCGGGGAGACCCAGTACTTC.